Included here is one TCR beta chain sequence, with context. The sample is drawn from a study of blood T cell repertoires in COVID-19. Study information: Sources were T cells, B-cell-depleted T cells, or PBMCs; the material itself was cDNA or gDNA.

TCRdb keeps only in-frame clones here, not all; method: immunoSEQ multiplex PCR. The sample records 300,000 to 450,000 clones, around 86% being singletons. Sequenced sample: peripheral blood. The clonotype was recovered from a human donor in a cohort sampled during active COVID-19.

CDR3 region: CASTRTSGLSEQFF. CDR3 DNA: TGTGCCAGCACCAGGACTAGCGGGTTGAGTGAGCAGTTCTTC. The V call is TRBV6-5, the J call TRBJ2-1; 11 bases map to TRBD2. Germline CDR1 is MNHEY and CDR2 is SVGAGI. This CDR3 has 14 residues. Losses at the gene ends were 7 bases for V and 9 bases for J; bases not matched to a gene: 8.